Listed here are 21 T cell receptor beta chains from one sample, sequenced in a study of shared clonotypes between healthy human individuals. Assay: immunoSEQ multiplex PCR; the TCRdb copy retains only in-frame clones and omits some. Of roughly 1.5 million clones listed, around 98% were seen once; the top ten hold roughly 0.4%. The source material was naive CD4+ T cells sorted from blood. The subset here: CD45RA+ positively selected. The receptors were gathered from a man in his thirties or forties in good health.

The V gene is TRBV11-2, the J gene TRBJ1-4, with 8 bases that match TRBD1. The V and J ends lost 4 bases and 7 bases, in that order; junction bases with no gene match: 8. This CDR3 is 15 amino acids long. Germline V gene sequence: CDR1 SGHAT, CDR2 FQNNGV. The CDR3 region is CASSSDRGWSEKLFF. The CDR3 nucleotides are TGTGCCAGCAGCTCAGACAGGGGTTGGAGTGAAAAACTGTTTTTT. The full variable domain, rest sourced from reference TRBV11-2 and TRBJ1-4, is EAGVAQSPRYKIIEKRQSVAFWCNPISGHATLYWYQQILGQGPKLLIQFQNNGVVDDSQLPKDRFSAERLKGVDSTLKIQPAKLEDSAVYLCASSSDRGWSEKLFFGSGTQLSVL.

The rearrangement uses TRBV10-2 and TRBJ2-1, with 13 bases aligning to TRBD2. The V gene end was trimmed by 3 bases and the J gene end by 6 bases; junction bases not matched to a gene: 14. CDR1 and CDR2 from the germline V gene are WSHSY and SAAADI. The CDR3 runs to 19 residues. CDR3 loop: CASSERGLAGSGSANEQFF. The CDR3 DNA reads TGCGCCAGCAGTGAAAGGGGACTAGCGGGATCGGGGTCGGCCAATGAGCAGTTCTTC.

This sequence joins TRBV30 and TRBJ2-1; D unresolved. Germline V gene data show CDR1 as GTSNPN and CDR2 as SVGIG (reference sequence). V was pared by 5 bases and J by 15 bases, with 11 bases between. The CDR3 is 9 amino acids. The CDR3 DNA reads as TGTGCCTGGGGCTCCGGGCCGTTCTTC. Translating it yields CAWGSGPFF.

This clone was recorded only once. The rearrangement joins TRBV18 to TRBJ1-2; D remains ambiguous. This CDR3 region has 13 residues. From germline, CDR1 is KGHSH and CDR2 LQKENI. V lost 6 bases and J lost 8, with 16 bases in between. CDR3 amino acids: CASSPDRSIGYTF. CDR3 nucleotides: TGTGCCAGCTCCCCCGACCGCAGCATCGGCTACACCTTC.

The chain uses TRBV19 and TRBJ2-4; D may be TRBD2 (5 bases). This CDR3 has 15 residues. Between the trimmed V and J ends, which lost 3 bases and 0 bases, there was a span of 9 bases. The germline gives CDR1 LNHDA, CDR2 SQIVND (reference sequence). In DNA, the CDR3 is TGTGCCAGTAGTATTCTCGGAGGAGCCAAAAACATTCAGTACTTC. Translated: CASSILGGAKNIQYF.

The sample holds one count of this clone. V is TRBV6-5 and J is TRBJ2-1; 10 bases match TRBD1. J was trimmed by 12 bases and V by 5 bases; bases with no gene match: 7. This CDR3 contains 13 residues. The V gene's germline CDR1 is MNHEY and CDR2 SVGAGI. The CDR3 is CASSTPDRGLQFF. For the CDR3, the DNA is TGTGCCAGCAGTACCCCTGACAGGGGGCTGCAGTTCTTC.

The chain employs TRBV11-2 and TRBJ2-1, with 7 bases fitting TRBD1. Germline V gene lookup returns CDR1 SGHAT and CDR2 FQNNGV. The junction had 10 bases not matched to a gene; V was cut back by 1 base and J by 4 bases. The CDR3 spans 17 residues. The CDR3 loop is CASSLVRRQGRYNEQFF. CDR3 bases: TGTGCCAGCAGCTTAGTTCGCCGACAGGGAAGATACAATGAGCAGTTCTTC.

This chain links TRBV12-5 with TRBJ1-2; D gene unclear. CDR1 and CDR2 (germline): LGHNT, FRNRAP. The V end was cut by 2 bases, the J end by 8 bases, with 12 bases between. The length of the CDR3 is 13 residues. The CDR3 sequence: CASGLPLPGGYTF. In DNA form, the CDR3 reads TGTGCTAGTGGTTTGCCGTTACCTGGGGGCTACACCTTC.

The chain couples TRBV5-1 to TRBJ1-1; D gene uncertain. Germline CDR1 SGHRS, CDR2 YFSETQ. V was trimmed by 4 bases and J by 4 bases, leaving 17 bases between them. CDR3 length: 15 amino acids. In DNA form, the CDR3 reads TGCGCCAGCAGCGGAACAGAGACCTTAGGCACTGAAGCTTTCTTT. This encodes CASSGTETLGTEAFF.

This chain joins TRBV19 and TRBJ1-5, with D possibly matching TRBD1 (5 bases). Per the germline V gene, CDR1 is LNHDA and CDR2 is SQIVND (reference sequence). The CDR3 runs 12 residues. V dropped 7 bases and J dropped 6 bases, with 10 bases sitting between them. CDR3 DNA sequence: TGTGCCAGTAACCAGGGAATTCAGCCCCAGCATTTT. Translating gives CASNQGIQPQHF.

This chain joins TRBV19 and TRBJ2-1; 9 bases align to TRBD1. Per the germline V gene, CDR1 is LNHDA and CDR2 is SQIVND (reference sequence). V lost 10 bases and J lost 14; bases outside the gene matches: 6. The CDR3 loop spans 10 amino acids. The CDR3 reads CATRRDREFF. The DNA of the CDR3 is TGTGCCACCCGACGGGACAGGGAGTTCTTC.

The CDR3 reads CASSQELPTLAQFF. In nucleotides, the CDR3 is TGCGCCAGCAGCCAAGAGTTGCCGACCCTAGCTCAGTTCTTC. This sequence joins TRBV4-3 and TRBJ2-1; D is possibly TRBD2 (5 bases). The germline V gene has CDR1 LGHNA and CDR2 YSLEER. Trimming cost V 0 bases and J 13 bases, with 16 bases left between them. This CDR3 spans 14 amino acids.

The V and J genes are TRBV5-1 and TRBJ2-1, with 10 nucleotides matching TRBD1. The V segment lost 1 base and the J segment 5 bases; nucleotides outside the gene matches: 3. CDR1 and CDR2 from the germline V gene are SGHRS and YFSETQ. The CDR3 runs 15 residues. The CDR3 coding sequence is TGCGCCAGCAGCTTGTTCGGGACAGGGGACAATGAGCAGTTCTTC. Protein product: CASSLFGTGDNEQFF.

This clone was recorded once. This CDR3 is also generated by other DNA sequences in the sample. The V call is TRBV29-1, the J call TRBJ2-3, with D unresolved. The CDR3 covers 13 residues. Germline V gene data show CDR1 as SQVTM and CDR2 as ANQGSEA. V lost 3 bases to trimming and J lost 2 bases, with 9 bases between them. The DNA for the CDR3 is TGCAGCGTTGAGGGTCTCCTCACAGATACGCAGTATTTT. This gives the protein CSVEGLLTDTQYF.

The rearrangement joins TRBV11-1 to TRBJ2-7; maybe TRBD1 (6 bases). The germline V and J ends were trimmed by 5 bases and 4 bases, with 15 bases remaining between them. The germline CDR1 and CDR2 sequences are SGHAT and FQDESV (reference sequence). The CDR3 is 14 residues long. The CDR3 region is CASSLSDSQYEQYF. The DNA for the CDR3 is TGTGCCAGCAGCCTATCGGACAGCCAGTACGAGCAGTACTTC. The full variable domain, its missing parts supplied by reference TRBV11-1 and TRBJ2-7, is EAEVAQSPRYKITEKSQAVAFWCDPISGHATLYWYRQILGQGPELLVQFQDESVVDDSQLPKDRFSAERLKGVDSTLKIQPAELGDSAMYLCASSLSDSQYEQYFGPGTRLTVT.

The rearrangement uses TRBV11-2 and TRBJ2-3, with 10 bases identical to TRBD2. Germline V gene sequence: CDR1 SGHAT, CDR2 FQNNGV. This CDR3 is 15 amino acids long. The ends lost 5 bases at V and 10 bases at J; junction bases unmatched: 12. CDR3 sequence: CASSPGGTSGKAQYF. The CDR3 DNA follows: TGTGCCAGCAGCCCAGGGGGCACTAGCGGGAAAGCGCAGTATTTT.

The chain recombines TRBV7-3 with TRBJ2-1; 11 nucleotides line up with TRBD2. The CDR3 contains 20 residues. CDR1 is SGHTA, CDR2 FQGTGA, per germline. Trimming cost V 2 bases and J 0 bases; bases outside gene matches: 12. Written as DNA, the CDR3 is TGTGCCAGCAGCTTATATCCTTCCGGGACTAGCGGTAGCTCCTACAATGAGCAGTTCTTC. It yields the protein CASSLYPSGTSGSSYNEQFF.

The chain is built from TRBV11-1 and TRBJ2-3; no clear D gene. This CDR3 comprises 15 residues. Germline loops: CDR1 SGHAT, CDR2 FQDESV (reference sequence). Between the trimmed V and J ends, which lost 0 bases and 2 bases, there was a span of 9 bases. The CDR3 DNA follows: TGTGCCAGCAGCTTAGCAGGGATTTCCACAGATACGCAGTATTTT. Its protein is CASSLAGISTDTQYF.

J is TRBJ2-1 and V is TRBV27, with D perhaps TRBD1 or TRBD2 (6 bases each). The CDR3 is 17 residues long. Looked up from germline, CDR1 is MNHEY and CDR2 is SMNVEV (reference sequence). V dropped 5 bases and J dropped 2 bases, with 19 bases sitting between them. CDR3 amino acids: CASSNPGPRGPYNEQFF. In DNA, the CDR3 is TGTGCCAGCAGTAACCCCGGGCCCCGGGGGCCCTACAATGAGCAGTTCTTC.

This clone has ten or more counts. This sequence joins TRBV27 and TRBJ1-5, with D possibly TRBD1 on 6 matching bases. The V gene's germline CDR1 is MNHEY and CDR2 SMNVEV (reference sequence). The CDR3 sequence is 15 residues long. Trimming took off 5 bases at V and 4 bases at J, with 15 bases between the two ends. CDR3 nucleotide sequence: TGTGCCAGCAGTCCGAGGGGGGTTCTGAATCAGCCCCAGCATTTT. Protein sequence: CASSPRGVLNQPQHF.

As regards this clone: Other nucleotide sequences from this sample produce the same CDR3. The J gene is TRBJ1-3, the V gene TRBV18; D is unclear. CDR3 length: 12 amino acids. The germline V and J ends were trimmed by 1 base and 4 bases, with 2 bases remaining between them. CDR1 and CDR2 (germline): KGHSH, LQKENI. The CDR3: CASSPRGNTIYF. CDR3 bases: TGTGCCAGCTCACCACGGGGAAACACCATATATTTT.